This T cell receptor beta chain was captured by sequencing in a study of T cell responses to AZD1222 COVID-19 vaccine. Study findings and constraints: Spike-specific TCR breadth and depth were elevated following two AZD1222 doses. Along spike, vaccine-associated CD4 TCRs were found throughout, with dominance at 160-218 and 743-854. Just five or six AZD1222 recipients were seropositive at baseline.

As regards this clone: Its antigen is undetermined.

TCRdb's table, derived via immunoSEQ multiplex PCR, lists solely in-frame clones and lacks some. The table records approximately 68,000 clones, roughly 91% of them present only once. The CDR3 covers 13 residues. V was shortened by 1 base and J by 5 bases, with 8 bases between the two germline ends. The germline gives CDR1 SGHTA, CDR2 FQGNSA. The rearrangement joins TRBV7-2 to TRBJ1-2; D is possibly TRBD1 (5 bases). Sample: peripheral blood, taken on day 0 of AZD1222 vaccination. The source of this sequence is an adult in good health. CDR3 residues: CASSLGTSYGYTF. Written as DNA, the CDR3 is TGTGCCAGCAGCTTAGGGACATCGTATGGCTACACCTTC.